This entry lists 11 T cell receptor beta chains sequenced from one sample in a study of tissue T cells after allogeneic stem cell transplantation. Data came from immunoSEQ multiplex PCR; TCRdb stores just in-frame clones and leaves some out. The table has tens of thousands of clones, roughly 72% seen once. The sequenced sample was spleen. Receptor source: a female BALB/c mouse in good health. The MHC haplotype recorded for the strain is H2-d.

Comments on this clone: Genes here carry mouse names. With the read ending 1 residue before the CDR3 end, the germline J gene is used to fill in that end. The rearrangement joins TRBV13-1 to TRBJ1-3; TRBD1 matches 9 bases. J lost 2 bases, V lost 2 bases, and 5 bases had no gene match. The CDR3 is 16 amino acids. The germline V gene has CDR1 NSHNY and CDR2 SYGAGN. The chain's CDR3 is CASSDPRTGAGNTLYF. The sequenced part of the CDR3 DNA is TGTGCCAGCAGTGACCCCCGGACAGGGGCTGGAAATACGCTCTAT.

This clone has only a few counts. Germline and genes: mouse. The read finishes 1 residue shy of the CDR3 end, and the germline J gene is used to complete it. This chain links TRBV1 with TRBJ2-7; TRBD1 matches at 8 bases. From germline, CDR1 is NSQYPW and CDR2 LRSPGD (reference sequence). The CDR3 length is 12 residues. The J segment lost 6 bases and the V segment lost 4 bases, leaving 2 bases of the junction unmatched. The CDR3 DNA, read in part, is TGCACCTGCAGTGGGACAGGGAGTGAACAGTAC. It encodes CTCSGTGSEQY. The whole CDR3 is CTCSGTGSEQYF.

With respect to this clone: Genes and germline are mouse. Read data end 1 residue before the CDR3 end; the end is taken from the germline J gene. The V gene is TRBV14, the J gene TRBJ1-1, with a possible D match to TRBD1 (6 bases). The CDR3 is made up of 13 amino acids. Germline CDR1 is SGHDT and CDR2 is FRDEAV. Trimming shortened V by 7 bases and J by 1 base, and 11 bases separated the two germline ends. CDR3 protein: CASSRDKNTEVFF. CDR3 bases read: TGTGCCAGCTCCAGGGACAAAAACACAGAAGTCTTC.

Notes on this clone: The gene names here belong to mouse. Read coverage stops 1 residue before the CDR3 terminus; the germline J gene supplies the remainder. The same CDR3 can be traced to other DNA sequences in this sample. The V and J genes are TRBV13-2 and TRBJ1-5; D gene unclear. Germline assignment: CDR1 NNHNN and CDR2 SYGAGS (reference sequence). V shed 5 bases and J shed 7 bases, with 1 base lying between them. This CDR3 spans 9 amino acids. CDR3 amino acids: CASGQAPLF. Incomplete CDR3 DNA: TGTGCCAGCGGACAGGCTCCGCTT.

Regarding this clone: Mouse germline and gene names are used. The read terminates 1 residue before the CDR3 end, so the remaining end is supplied by the germline J gene. V is TRBV13-3 and J is TRBJ2-3; no clear D. The CDR3 is 12 residues long. In germline, CDR1 is NNHDY, CDR2 SYVADS. Trimming shortened V by 5 bases and J by 2 bases, and 6 bases separated the two germline ends. The CDR3 bases that were read are TGTGCCAGCAGGGGTGATGCAGAAACGCTGTAT. Protein product: CASRGDAETLY. The CDR3, in full, reads CASRGDAETLYF.

This clone has just a few counts. The listed genes are named as in mouse. The read comes to an end 1 residue before the CDR3 does, leaving the germline J gene to fill in the end. V and J are TRBV24 and TRBJ2-7; TRBD1 aligns across 7 bases. The germline V gene encodes CDR1 KGHTA and CDR2 FRNEEI. V was clipped by 6 bases and J by 4 bases; unmatched bases: 6. The CDR3 runs to 13 residues. CDR3 loop: CASSPRQGYEQYF. The part of the CDR3 DNA that was read is TGTGCCAGCAGCCCCCGACAGGGTTATGAACAGTAC.

A remark on this clone: Genes and germline are mouse. From the germline J gene comes the end of the CDR3, since the read stops 1 residue before it. This rearrangement joins TRBV20 to TRBJ1-1; D perhaps matches TRBD1 (5 bases). CDR1 and CDR2 (germline): GFQATS, STVNSAI. The CDR3 consists of 13 residues. Trimming stripped 3 bases from V and 3 bases from J, with 11 bases between. CDR3 DNA, as far as it was read: TGTGGTGCTAGACCCAGGGCGGACACAGAAGTCTTC. Residues: CGARPRADTEVF. The whole CDR3 protein is CGARPRADTEVFF.

On this clone itself: Gene names and germline match the mouse. The CDR3 extends 1 residue past the end of the read, so its final part is completed from the germline J gene. This chain joins TRBV13-3 and TRBJ1-1; weak D call: TRBD1 (6 bases). V lost 4 bases, J lost 1 base, and 8 bases lay in between. Germline CDR1 reads NNHDY; CDR2 reads SYVADS. This CDR3 comprises 13 residues. Here the CDR3 reads CASSWTENTEVFF. The covered CDR3 bases are TGTGCCAGCAGTTGGACAGAAAACACAGAAGTCTTC.

For this clone: The genes and germline here are from mouse. The CDR3 is cut off 1 residue early in the read; its end comes from the germline J gene. This sequence joins TRBV13-2 and TRBJ2-5; the D call may be TRBD1 or TRBD2 (6 bases each). Germline assignment: CDR1 NNHNN and CDR2 SYGAGS (reference sequence). The CDR3 contains 12 residues. V lost 2 bases, J lost 6 bases, and 7 bases lay in between. CDR3 DNA, as far as it was read: TGTGCCAGCGGTGAGGGGGCCGACACCCAGTAC. Amino acids: CASGEGADTQY. The whole CDR3 protein reads CASGEGADTQYF.

In regard to this clone: Genes and germline are mouse. The read terminates 1 residue ahead of where the CDR3 ends, so the germline J gene completes it. The rearrangement joins TRBV13-2 to TRBJ2-4; D ambiguous. Germline CDR1 NNHNN, CDR2 SYGAGS (reference sequence). V lost 5 bases and J 0 bases, leaving 7 bases between the germline ends. CDR3 length: 13 residues. The CDR3 spells CASGTTSQNTLYF. CDR3 DNA (partial): TGTGCCAGCGGGACAACTAGTCAAAACACCTTGTAC.

This clone was found once. Gene labels here are mouse ones. The CDR3 end lies 1 residue beyond the end of the read and is filled in from the germline J gene. The chain carries TRBV3 and TRBJ2-7, with 9 bases lining up with TRBD2. The germline V gene encodes CDR1 SNHLY and CDR2 FYNGKV (reference sequence). V dropped 6 bases and J dropped 0; count of bases not matched to a gene: 3. CDR3 size: 14 residues. This CDR3 reads CASRLGGASYEQYF. The sequenced CDR3 bases are TGTGCCAGCAGACTGGGGGGCGCCTCCTATGAACAGTAC. Complete variable domain (other parts from reference TRBV3 and TRBJ2-7): GPKVLQIPSHQIIDMGQMVTLNCDPVSNHLYFYWYKQILGQQMEFLVNFYNGKVMEKSKLFKDQFSVERPDGSYFTLKIQPTALEDSAVYFCASRLGGASYEQYFGPGTRLTVL.